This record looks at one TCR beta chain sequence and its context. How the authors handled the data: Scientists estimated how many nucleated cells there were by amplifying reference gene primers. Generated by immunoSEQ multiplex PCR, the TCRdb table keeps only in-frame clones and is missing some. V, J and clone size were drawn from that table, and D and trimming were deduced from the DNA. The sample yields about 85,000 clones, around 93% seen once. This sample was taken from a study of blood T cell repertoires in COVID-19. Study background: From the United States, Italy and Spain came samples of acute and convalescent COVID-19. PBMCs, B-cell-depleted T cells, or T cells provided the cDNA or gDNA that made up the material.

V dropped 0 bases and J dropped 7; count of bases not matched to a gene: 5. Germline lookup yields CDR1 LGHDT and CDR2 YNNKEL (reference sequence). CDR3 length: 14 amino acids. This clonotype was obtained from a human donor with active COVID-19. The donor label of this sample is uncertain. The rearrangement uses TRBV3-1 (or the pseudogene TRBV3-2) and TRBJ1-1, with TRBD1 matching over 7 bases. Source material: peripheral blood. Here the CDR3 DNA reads TGTGCCAGCAGCCAAGATCGATACAGGGGTGAAGCTTTCTTT. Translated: CASSQDRYRGEAFF.